The 17 T cell receptor beta chains given below trace back to one sample, sequenced in a study of blood T cells in healthy people across ages. The second PCR ran 7 to 11 cycles with a sample-barcoded 5' primer and J-beta primers. TCRdb ran MiXCR on the 5' RACE reads and lists one entry per CDR3 protein. Here the sample spans approximately 320,000 distinct CDR3 sequences, around 30% being singletons. The sample consisted of blood. These receptors were taken from a woman aged 70-85 years in good health.

V is TRBV27 and J is TRBJ1-5; D is undetermined. Trimming took off 6 bases at V and 2 bases at J, with 11 bases between the two ends. Germline CDR1 is MNHEY and CDR2 is SMNVEV (reference sequence). This CDR3 spans 14 amino acids. The CDR3 region is CASRMSLGNQPQHF. The CDR3 nucleotides read TGTGCCAGCAGAATGAGTTTGGGCAATCAGCCCCAGCATTTT.

V and J are TRBV28 and TRBJ1-5; TRBD1 matches 7 bases. This CDR3 spans 14 amino acids. Germline CDR1 is MDHEN and CDR2 is SYDVKM. The V segment lost 4 bases and the J segment 9 bases; nucleotides outside the gene matches: 9. The DNA for the CDR3 is TGTGCCAGCAGTTCCACGAGGGGGCAACGGCCCCAGCATTTT. It yields the protein CASSSTRGQRPQHF. Using reference TRBV28 and TRBJ1-5 for the parts outside the CDR3, the full variable domain is DVKVTQSSRYLVKRTGEKVFLECVQDMDHENMFWYRQDPGLGLRLIYFSYDVKMKEKGDIPEGYSVSREKKERFSLILESASTNQTSMYLCASSSTRGQRPQHFGDGTRLSIL.

The chain is built from TRBV7-6 and TRBJ2-3; TRBD2 matches at 11 bases. This CDR3 contains 15 residues. J gave up 6 bases and V 5 bases, and 7 bases lay outside the gene matches. Germline V CDR1 and CDR2: SGHVS, FNYEAQ. The CDR3 region has the DNA TGTGCCAGCAGCCCATCTAGCGGGGGGTTTGATACGCAGTATTTT. Its protein is CASSPSSGGFDTQYF.

The chain has TRBV10-3 and TRBJ2-7; 8 nucleotides line up with TRBD1. Germline values: CDR1 ENHRY, CDR2 SYGVKD. V lost 10 bases and J lost 5; bases outside the gene matches: 10. The CDR3 loop spans 13 amino acids. The CDR3 spells CATQTGELDEQYF. The CDR3 region has the DNA TGTGCCACACAGACAGGGGAATTAGACGAGCAGTACTTC.

This clonotype was recorded a few times. V and J are TRBV6-2 or TRBV6-3 and TRBJ2-7, with D hard to call. This CDR3 spans 15 amino acids. Trimming shortened V by 8 bases and J by 0 bases, and 17 bases separated the two germline ends. CDR1 is MNHEY, CDR2 SVGEGT, per germline. In DNA, the CDR3 is TGTGCCAGCCTGGGGTTGGGTCTCGCCTCCTACGAGCAGTACTTC. It is translated as CASLGLGLASYEQYF.

This clonotype was detected only a few times. The rearrangement joins TRBV6-1 to TRBJ1-6; 12 bases align to TRBD1. In germline, CDR1 is MNHNS, CDR2 SASEGT. After removal of 3 bases from V and 9 bases from J, the junction contained 3 bases not matched to a gene. CDR3 length: 15 residues. The CDR3 bases are TGTGCCAGCAGTGAGCTGGGACAGGGGGCTTCACCCCTCCACTTT. This gives the protein CASSELGQGASPLHF.

The rearrangement links TRBV7-9 to TRBJ2-1; no reliable D call. V was shortened by 1 base and J by 5 bases, with 12 bases between the two germline ends. The CDR3 length is 15 residues. CDR1 is SEHNR and CDR2 is FQNEAQ in the germline V gene (reference sequence). CDR3: CASSLVQRRNNEQFF. DNA of the CDR3: TGTGCCAGCAGCTTAGTTCAGCGCCGAAACAATGAGCAGTTCTTC.

V gene TRBV4-1 combines with J gene TRBJ2-2; D is possibly TRBD1 (6 bases). This CDR3 region has 14 residues. The germline V gene has CDR1 MGHRA and CDR2 YSYEKL. Trimming shortened V by 5 bases and J by 5 bases, and 12 bases separated the two germline ends. This CDR3 reads CASSERDITGELFF. The CDR3 region has the DNA TGCGCCAGCAGCGAACGGGACATTACCGGGGAGCTGTTTTTT.

This clonotype has a single count. A read error may produce the germline difference seen at one junction end. The chain has TRBV20-1 and TRBJ2-1; 7 bases map to TRBD2. Germline assignment: CDR1 DFQATT and CDR2 SNEGSKA (reference sequence). The CDR3 contains 15 residues. DNA of the CDR3: TGCAGTGCTAGAAACATAGCGGGCCTCTACAGTGAGCAGTTCTTC. The encoded protein is CSARNIAGLYSEQFF.

This clonotype came up a few times. V is TRBV6-1 and J is TRBJ1-4; 9 bases map to TRBD1. Germline V gene data show CDR1 as MNHNS and CDR2 as SASEGT. The trim removed 6 bases at V and 5 bases at J, leaving 7 bases unmatched. This CDR3 comprises 15 residues. The CDR3, as DNA: TGTGCCAGCAGAAAATCCGGGACAGGGAATGAAAAACTGTTTTTT. Its translation: CASRKSGTGNEKLFF.

Ten or more counts support this clonotype. V is TRBV20-1 and J is TRBJ2-2; no definite D call. CDR1 DFQATT and CDR2 SNEGSKA come from the germline V gene (reference sequence). This CDR3 has 15 amino acids. V shed 0 bases and J shed 3 bases, with 11 bases lying between them. This CDR3 reads CSARDDTEYTGELFF. The CDR3 DNA follows: TGCAGTGCTAGAGATGACACAGAGTACACCGGGGAGCTGTTTTTT.

The chain carries TRBV2 and TRBJ1-1; D is perhaps TRBD1 (5 bases). V was cut by 1 base and J by 8 bases, with 14 bases left in between. Germline-derived CDR1 and CDR2 are SNHLY and FYNNEI. The CDR3 is 14 residues long. The CDR3, as DNA: TGTGCCAGCAGTGAAGGAGGGGCCGTTAGGGAAGCTTTCTTT. Its translation is CASSEGGAVREAFF.

The chain joins TRBV7-3 to TRBJ1-2; D uncertain. V lost 5 bases and J lost 0, with 7 bases in between. CDR1 and CDR2 from the germline V gene are SGHTA and FQGTGA. The CDR3 contains 13 residues. The CDR3 spells CASSQQPNYGYTF. CDR3 DNA sequence: TGTGCCAGCAGCCAGCAGCCTAACTATGGCTACACCTTC.

The rearrangement uses TRBV20-1 and TRBJ2-4; 14 positions agree with TRBD2. CDR3 length equals 16 residues. Trimming removed 4 bases from V and 4 bases from J; junction bases left unmatched: 6. The germline V gene encodes CDR1 DFQATT and CDR2 SNEGSKA (reference sequence). This CDR3 reads CSATTGLAGGKNIQYF. The CDR3, as DNA: TGCAGTGCTACTACCGGACTAGCGGGAGGAAAAAACATTCAGTACTTC.

V is TRBV6-5 and J is TRBJ1-4; D call uncertain. This CDR3 contains 15 residues. V lost 2 bases and J 6 bases, leaving 13 bases between the germline ends. The germline V gene encodes CDR1 MNHEY and CDR2 SVGAGI. The chain's CDR3 is CASSYAVLRYEKLFF. The DNA for the CDR3 is TGTGCCAGCAGTTACGCTGTCTTAAGATATGAAAAACTGTTTTTT.

CDR3 residues: CASKQETDTEAFF. The CDR3 DNA reads as TGTGCCAGCAAGCAAGAGACAGACACTGAAGCTTTCTTT. The genes are TRBV28 and TRBJ1-1; possible D gene TRBD1, 5 bases. CDR1 is MDHEN, CDR2 SYDVKM, per germline. Trimming took off 7 bases at V and 3 bases at J, with 12 bases between the two ends. The length of the CDR3 is 13 residues. Variable domain in full (rest from reference TRBV28 and TRBJ1-1): DVKVTQSSRYLVKRTGEKVFLECVQDMDHENMFWYRQDPGLGLRLIYFSYDVKMKEKGDIPEGYSVSREKKERFSLILESASTNQTSMYLCASKQETDTEAFFGQGTRLTVV.

This clonotype was seen only a few times. The rearrangement joins TRBV29-1 to TRBJ2-7; 7 bases fit TRBD1. This CDR3 has 13 amino acids. With V trimmed by 3 bases and J by 4 bases, 6 bases remained unmatched. The germline V gene encodes CDR1 SQVTM and CDR2 ANQGSEA. This chain's CDR3 is CSVELRQGYEQYF. CDR3 in DNA: TGCAGCGTTGAGTTGCGACAGGGATACGAGCAGTACTTC.